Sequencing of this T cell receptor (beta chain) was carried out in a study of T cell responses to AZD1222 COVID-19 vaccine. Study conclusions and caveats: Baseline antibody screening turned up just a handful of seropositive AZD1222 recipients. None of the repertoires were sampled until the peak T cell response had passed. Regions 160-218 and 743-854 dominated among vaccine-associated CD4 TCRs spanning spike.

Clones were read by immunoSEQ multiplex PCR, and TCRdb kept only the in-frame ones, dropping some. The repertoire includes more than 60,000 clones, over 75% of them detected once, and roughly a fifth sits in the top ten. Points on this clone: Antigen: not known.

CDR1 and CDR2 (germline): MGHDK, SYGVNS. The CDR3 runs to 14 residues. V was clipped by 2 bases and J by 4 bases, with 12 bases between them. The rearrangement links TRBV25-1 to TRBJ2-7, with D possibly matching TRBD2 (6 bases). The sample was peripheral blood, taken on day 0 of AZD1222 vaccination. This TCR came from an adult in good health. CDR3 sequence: CASSEPLGRYEQYF. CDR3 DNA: TGTGCCAGCAGTGAACCCTTGGGGAGGTACGAGCAGTACTTC.